This entry describes one TCR beta chain. Naive CD8 cells lacked CD45RO and underwent positive selection for CCR7, leaving out terminally differentiated effector memory CD45RA+ cells. Using immunoSEQ multiplex PCR, the repertoire was profiled, and TCRdb retains in-frame clones only, with some absent. The sample lists 2 million or so clones; about 95% were seen once. The sample is drawn from a study of shared clonotypes between healthy human individuals. The sample consisted of naive CD8+ T cells sorted from blood. The TCR was taken from a man between 18 and 35 years old in good health.

The CDR3 DNA reads TGTGCCCTGACGGGGGGGAACACCGGGGAGCTGTTTTTT. The encoded protein is CALTGGNTGELFF. The rearrangement links TRBV30 to TRBJ2-2, with TRBD2 identical over 7 bases. Trimming removed 8 bases from V and 1 base from J; junction bases left unmatched: 4. The CDR3 is 13 residues long. Looked up from germline, CDR1 is GTSNPN and CDR2 is SVGIG (reference sequence). Complete variable domain (other parts from reference TRBV30 and TRBJ2-2): SQTIHQWPATLVQPVGSPLSLECTVEGTSNPNLYWYRQAAGRGLQLLFYSVGIGQISSEVPQNLSASRPQDRQFILSSKKLLLSDSGFYLCALTGGNTGELFFGEGSRLTVL.